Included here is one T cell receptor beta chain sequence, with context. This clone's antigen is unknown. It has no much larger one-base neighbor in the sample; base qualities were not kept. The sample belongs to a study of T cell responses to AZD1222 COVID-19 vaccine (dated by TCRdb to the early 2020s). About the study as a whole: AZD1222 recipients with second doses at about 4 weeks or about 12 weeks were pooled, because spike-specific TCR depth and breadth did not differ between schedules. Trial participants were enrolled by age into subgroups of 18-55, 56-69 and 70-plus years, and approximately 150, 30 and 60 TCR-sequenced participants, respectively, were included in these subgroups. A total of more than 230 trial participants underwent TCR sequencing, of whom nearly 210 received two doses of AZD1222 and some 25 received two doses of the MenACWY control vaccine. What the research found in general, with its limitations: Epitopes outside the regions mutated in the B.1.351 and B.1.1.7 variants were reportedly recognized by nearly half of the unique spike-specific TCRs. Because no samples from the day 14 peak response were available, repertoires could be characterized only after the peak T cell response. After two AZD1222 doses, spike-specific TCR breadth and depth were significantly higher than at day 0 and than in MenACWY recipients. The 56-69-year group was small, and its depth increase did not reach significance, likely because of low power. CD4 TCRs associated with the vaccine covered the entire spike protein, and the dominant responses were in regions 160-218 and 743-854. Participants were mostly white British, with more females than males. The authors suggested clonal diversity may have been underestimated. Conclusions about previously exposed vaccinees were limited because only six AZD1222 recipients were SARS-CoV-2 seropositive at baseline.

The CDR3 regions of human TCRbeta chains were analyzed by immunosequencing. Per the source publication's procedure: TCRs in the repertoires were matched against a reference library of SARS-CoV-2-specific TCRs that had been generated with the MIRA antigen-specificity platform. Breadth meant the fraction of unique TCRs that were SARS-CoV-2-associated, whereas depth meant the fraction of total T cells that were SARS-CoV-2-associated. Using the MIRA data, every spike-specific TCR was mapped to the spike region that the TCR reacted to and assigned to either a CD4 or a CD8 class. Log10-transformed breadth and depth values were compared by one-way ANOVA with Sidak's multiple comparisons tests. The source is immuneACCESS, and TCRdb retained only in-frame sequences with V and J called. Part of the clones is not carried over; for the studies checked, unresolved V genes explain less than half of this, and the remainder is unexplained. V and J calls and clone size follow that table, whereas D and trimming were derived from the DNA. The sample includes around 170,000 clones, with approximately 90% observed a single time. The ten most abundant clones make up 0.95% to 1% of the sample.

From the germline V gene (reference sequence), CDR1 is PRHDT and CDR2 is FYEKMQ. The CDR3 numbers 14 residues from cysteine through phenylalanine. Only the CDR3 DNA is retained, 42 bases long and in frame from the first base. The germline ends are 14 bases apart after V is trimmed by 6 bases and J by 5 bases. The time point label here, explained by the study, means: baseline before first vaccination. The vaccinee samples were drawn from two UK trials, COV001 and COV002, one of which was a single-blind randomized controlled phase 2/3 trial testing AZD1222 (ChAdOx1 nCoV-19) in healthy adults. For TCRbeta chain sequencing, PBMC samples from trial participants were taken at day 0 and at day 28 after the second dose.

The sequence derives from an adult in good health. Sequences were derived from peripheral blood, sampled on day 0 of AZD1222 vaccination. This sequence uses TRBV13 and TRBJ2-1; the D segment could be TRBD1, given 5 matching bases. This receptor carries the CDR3 CASRVRLGDNEQFF. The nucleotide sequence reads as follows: TGTGCCAGCAGGGTGAGGCTAGGGGACAATGAGCAGTTCTTC. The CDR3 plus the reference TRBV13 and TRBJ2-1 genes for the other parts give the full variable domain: AAGVIQSPRHLIKEKRETATLKCYPIPRHDTVYWYQQGPGQDPQFLISFYEKMQSDKGSIPDRFSAQQFSDYHSELNMSSLELGDSALYFCASRVRLGDNEQFFGPGTRLTVL.